One sample yielded the 3 T cell receptor beta chains listed below, sequenced in a study of cytomegalovirus exposure and HLA in healthy donors. Use of 60 Vbeta and 13 Jbeta primers characterized the PCR. Profiled with immunoSEQ multiplex PCR; TCRdb holds only in-frame clones, not every one. There are about 180,000 clones in the sample; 77% occur only once, and approximately 1.4% lies in the top ten. Sequenced material: PBMCs. These receptor sequences come from a man between 18 and 35 years old in good health and CMV-seronegative.

V and J are TRBV2 and TRBJ2-7; 10 bases fit TRBD1. V lost 5 bases, J lost 3 bases, and 4 bases stayed unmatched. CDR3 length equals 14 residues. Germline assignment: CDR1 SNHLY and CDR2 FYNNEI. The CDR3 DNA follows: TGTGCCAGCAGTCTCCGGGACAGGGGCTACGAGCAGTACTTC. Its protein is CASSLRDRGYEQYF.

The chain is built from TRBV4-1 and TRBJ2-5, with 13 bases fitting TRBD2. This CDR3 spans 17 amino acids. V lost 1 base and J lost 6; bases outside the gene matches: 8. Germline V gene sequence: CDR1 MGHRA, CDR2 YSYEKL. The chain's CDR3 is CASSQGLAGGLTKTQYF. CDR3 coding DNA: TGCGCCAGCAGCCAAGGACTAGCGGGGGGTCTCACGAAGACCCAGTACTTC.

The chain uses TRBV6-5 and TRBJ1-2; D is possibly TRBD1 (5 bases). Trimming shortened V by 2 bases and J by 0 bases, and 13 bases separated the two germline ends. CDR1 and CDR2 (germline): MNHEY, SVGAGI. The CDR3 is made up of 16 amino acids. The CDR3 region is CASSYVQGRANYGYTF. CDR3 bases: TGTGCCAGCAGTTACGTCCAGGGCCGAGCTAACTATGGCTACACCTTC.